A selection of T cell receptor beta chains follows, all from one sample in a study of PD-1 blockade in classical Hodgkin lymphoma. Data came from immunoSEQ multiplex PCR; TCRdb stores just in-frame clones and leaves some out. Seen here are 20,000 to 30,000 clones, almost 70% observed once, and the top ten hold about 3.6%. Sequencing used peripheral blood mononuclear cells (PBMCs), obtained at baseline. These receptors were obtained from a human donor with classical Hodgkin lymphoma. Both conserved end residues are part of each CDR3. A D gene is named only where the DNA matches it firmly. Expanded clones get a size class; other rows say once, few or many, or leave the size out.

V gene	D gene	clone size	J gene	CDR3 protein	CDR3 DNA
TRBV2	TRBD1	-	TRBJ2-5	CASSKGQAMETQYF	TGTGCCAGCAGTAAAGGACAGGCGATGGAGACCCAGTACTTC
TRBV11-2	TRBD1	large	TRBJ2-7	CASSLGTGGAYEQYF	TGTGCCAGCAGCTTAGGGACAGGGGGCGCATACGAGCAGTACTTC
TRBV10-3	-	once	TRBJ1-1	CAIRSGDTEAFF	TGTGCCATCAGGTCAGGGGACACTGAAGCTTTCTTT
TRBV27	-	-	TRBJ1-5	CASSLDYRWGRQPQHF	TGTGCCAGCAGTTTAGATTACAGGTGGGGCAGGCAGCCCCAGCATTTT
TRBV9	-	few	TRBJ2-1	CASSVNLGGYNEQFF	TGTGCCAGCAGCGTTAACCTGGGAGGCTACAATGAGCAGTTCTTC
TRBV27	-	once	TRBJ1-1	CASRRSGSMNTEAFF	TGTGCCAGCCGACGGAGCGGATCCATGAACACTGAAGCTTTCTTT
TRBV7-9	TRBD1	-	TRBJ1-1	CASSSNRGGMNTEAFF	TGTGCCAGCAGCTCAAACAGGGGGGGCATGAACACTGAAGCTTTCTTT
TRBV5-1	TRBD1	-	TRBJ2-1	CASSLGGGRINEQFF	TGCGCCAGCAGCTTGGGAGGGGGCCGAATCAATGAGCAGTTCTTC
TRBV5-1	-	-	TRBJ2-5	CASSSQVGGEETQYF	TGCGCCAGCAGCTCTCAGGTTGGGGGAGAAGAGACCCAGTACTTC
TRBV7-6	-	-	TRBJ2-2	CASGNTGELFF	TGTGCCAGCGGGAACACCGGGGAGCTGTTTTTT
TRBV7-8	TRBD1	once	TRBJ2-7	CASSSGTGVGYEQYF	TGTGCCAGCAGCTCCGGGACAGGGGTGGGCTACGAGCAGTACTTC
TRBV11-2	TRBD1	-	TRBJ2-7	CASSGGTGRDEQYF	TGTGCCAGCAGCGGGGGGACAGGGCGCGACGAGCAGTACTTC
TRBV6-6	TRBD1	few	TRBJ1-2	CASSLTGTGAGGYTF	TGTGCCAGCAGTTTAACCGGTACAGGGGCTGGTGGCTACACCTTC
TRBV5-1	-	-	TRBJ2-6	CASSLVGTLASGANVLTF	TGCGCCAGCAGCTTGGTGGGGACATTGGCCTCTGGGGCCAACGTCCTGACTTTC
TRBV27	TRBD2	-	TRBJ2-7	CASSSRTSGVYEQYF	TGTGCCAGCAGTTCCAGGACTAGCGGGGTGTACGAGCAGTACTTC
TRBV7-2	-	-	TRBJ2-5	CASSFDTQETQYF	TGTGCCAGCAGCTTTGACACCCAAGAGACCCAGTACTTC
TRBV13	-	-	TRBJ2-7	CASSSTRFEQYF	TGTGCCAGCAGCTCCACCAGGTTCGAGCAGTACTTC
TRBV6-5	-	few	TRBJ2-1	CASSPTGLPHNEQFF	TGTGCCAGCAGTCCTACAGGACTACCCCACAATGAGCAGTTCTTC
TRBV6-5	-	-	TRBJ2-2	CASSQDNGELFF	TGTGCCAGCAGCCAGGACAACGGGGAGCTGTTTTTT
TRBV7-3	-	-	TRBJ1-1	CAERSSTEAFF	TGTGCGGAGCGTTCTAGCACTGAAGCTTTCTTT
TRBV9	TRBD1	few	TRBJ2-1	CASSVGADRAYNEQFF	TGTGCCAGCAGCGTAGGGGCGGACAGGGCCTACAATGAGCAGTTCTTC
TRBV7-3	-	-	TRBJ2-1	CASSLRAGSYNEQFF	TGTGCCAGCAGCCTCCGGGCCGGCTCCTACAATGAGCAGTTCTTC
TRBV2	-	-	TRBJ2-5	CASSGPEETQYF	TGTGCCAGCAGTGGTCCGGAGGAGACCCAGTACTTC
TRBV2	-	few	TRBJ1-4	CASTAYPGEKLFF	TGTGCCAGCACCGCGTATCCTGGCGAAAAACTGTTTTTT
TRBV30	-	-	TRBJ2-3	CAWKSWGTDTQYF	TGTGCCTGGAAGTCTTGGGGCACAGATACGCAGTATTTT
TRBV5-6	-	-	TRBJ1-6	CASSLRSSPLHF	TGTGCCAGCAGCTTGAGGAGTTCACCCCTCCACTTT
TRBV28	TRBD1	-	TRBJ2-2	CASSPGQGITGELFF	TGTGCCAGCAGCCCGGGACAGGGGATCACCGGGGAGCTGTTTTTT
TRBV7-8	-	few	TRBJ1-2	CASSLATLGQAANYGYTF	TGTGCCAGCAGCTTAGCTACCCTCGGACAAGCGGCTAACTATGGCTACACCTTC
TRBV4-1	-	-	TRBJ1-2	CASSLSPQWGYTF	TGCGCCAGCAGCCTAAGCCCCCAGTGGGGCTACACCTTC
TRBV27	TRBD1	-	TRBJ2-1	CASGIPQGQGVNEQFF	TGTGCCAGCGGGATTCCGCAGGGGCAGGGGGTTAATGAGCAGTTCTTC
TRBV9	-	-	TRBJ2-3	CASSVVGRSLDTQYF	TGTGCCAGCAGCGTAGTAGGGAGGTCCCTAGATACGCAGTATTTT
TRBV4-2	-	-	TRBJ2-7	CASSEEGESYEQYF	TGTGCCAGCAGCGAGGAGGGGGAGAGCTACGAGCAGTACTTC
TRBV11-2	TRBD2	-	TRBJ2-3	CASSFWSERGGTDTQYF	TGTGCCAGCAGCTTCTGGAGCGAGCGGGGTGGAACAGATACGCAGTATTTT
TRBV11-2	-	few	TRBJ1-1	CASSRRVSEAFF	TGTGCCAGCAGCCGCAGGGTCTCTGAAGCTTTCTTT